This paragraph covers one T cell receptor (beta chain) sequence. It lacks a known antigen. It has no much larger one-base neighbor in the sample; base qualities were not kept. These data originate in a study of blood T cell repertoires in COVID-19 (TCRdb year 2020). With regard to the full study: Collaborator samples came from the United States, Italy and Spain and covered acute and convalescent phases of COVID-19. The material from the prospective study consisted of cDNA or gDNA derived from T cells, B-cell-depleted T cells, or PBMCs. Subjects who had been exposed to COVID-19, were actively infected with it, or had recovered from it provided the deeply sampled blood TCRbeta repertoires that made up the dataset. The repertoires were released in a freely available public database meant as a resource for research on the immune response to SARS-CoV-2. The samples were drawn from two sources: the first 160 participants of the ongoing ImmuneRACE study, and fewer than 1,500 subjects contributed by 6 global collaborators. The sample metadata nearly always contained a de-identified subject ID, COVID-19 status, age in years and sex. Where available, HLA class I and class II types were obtained from metadata supplied by the sample provider rather than from assay-based typing. The study at large found these results: The quantity of clinical and demographic metadata differed by source and by participant and was supplied without curation.

Participants in the prospective study were aged 18 to 89 years, lived in under 30 United States geographic areas, and enrolled through a virtual design. In the prospective study, participants were assigned to cohorts based on the clinical history participants reported in a screening survey and a study questionnaire. Recovered participants in ImmuneRACE Cohort 3 were defined by two consecutive negative NP/OP PCR tests, clearance by a healthcare professional, or resolution of symptoms. Mobile phlebotomists in the prospective study collected whole blood, serum and a nasopharyngeal or oropharyngeal swab from every participant. Additional blood draws and questionnaires over a 2-month period could optionally be provided by prospective study participants. Before DNA extraction, prospective study blood samples were shipped either frozen or at room temperature. Measured from the cysteine to the phenylalanine, the CDR3 is 12 residues long. CDR3 DNA only is kept here, 36 bases in frame from base 1. CDR1 and CDR2 (LNHDA, SQIVND) derive from the germline V gene (reference sequence). V is clipped by 9 bases and J by 1 base, and the sequence between their germline boundaries is 9 bases long.

The immunoSEQ Assay, a bias-controlled multiplex PCR, was used to amplify TCRbeta CDR3 regions from genomic DNA. The paper's data handling went like this. The number of nucleated cells in each sample was estimated by amplification of reference gene primers within the assay. To quantify the absolute abundance of each unique TCRbeta CDR3 rearrangement, sequence reads were collapsed and filtered. For each sample, productive Simpson clonality was calculated by taking the square root of Simpson's diversity index across productive rearrangements. This is the immuneACCESS table as TCRdb keeps it, with only in-frame sequences that have V and J called. A part of the clones is gone; compared with another copy, unresolved V genes explain less than half, and the rest is unexplained. Clone size and V and J calls were adopted from that table, with D and trimming inferred from the DNA. In this sample the table shows over 130,000 clones, about three quarters of which occur a single time. Jointly, the top ten make up roughly 2.9% of the sample.

The chain joins TRBV19 to TRBJ1-1; D gene: possibly TRBD1, on 6 matching bases. The receptor comes from a woman aged 50 to 65 who had recovered from COVID-19. The material sequenced was PBMCs or T cells enriched from blood (not recorded which). For the CDR3, the sequence is CASGQPNTEAFF. The DNA sequence is as follows: TGTGCCAGCGGACAGCCGAACACTGAAGCTTTCTTT.